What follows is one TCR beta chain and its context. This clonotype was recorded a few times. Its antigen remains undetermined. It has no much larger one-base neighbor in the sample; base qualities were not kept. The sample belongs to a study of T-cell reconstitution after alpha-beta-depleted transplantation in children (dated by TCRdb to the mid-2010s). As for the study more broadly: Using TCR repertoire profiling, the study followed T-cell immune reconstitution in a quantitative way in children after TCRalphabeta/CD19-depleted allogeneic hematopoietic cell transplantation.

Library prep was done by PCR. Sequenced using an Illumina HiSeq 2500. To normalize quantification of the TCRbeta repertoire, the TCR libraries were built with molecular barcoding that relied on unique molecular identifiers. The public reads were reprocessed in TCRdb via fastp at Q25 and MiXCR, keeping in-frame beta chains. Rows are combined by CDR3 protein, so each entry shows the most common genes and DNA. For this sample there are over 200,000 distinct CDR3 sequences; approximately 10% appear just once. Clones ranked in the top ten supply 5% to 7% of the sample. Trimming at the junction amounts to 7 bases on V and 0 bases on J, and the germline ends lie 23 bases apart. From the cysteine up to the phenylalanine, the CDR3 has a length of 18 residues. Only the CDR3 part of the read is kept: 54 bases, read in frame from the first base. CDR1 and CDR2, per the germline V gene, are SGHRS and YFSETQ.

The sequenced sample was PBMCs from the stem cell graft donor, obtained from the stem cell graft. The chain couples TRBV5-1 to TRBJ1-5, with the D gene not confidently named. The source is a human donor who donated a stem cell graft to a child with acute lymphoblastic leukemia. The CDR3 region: CASSPEVVTPYSNQPQHF. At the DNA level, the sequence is TGCGCCAGCTCTCCCGAGGTGGTGACACCTTATAGCAATCAGCCCCAGCATTTT.